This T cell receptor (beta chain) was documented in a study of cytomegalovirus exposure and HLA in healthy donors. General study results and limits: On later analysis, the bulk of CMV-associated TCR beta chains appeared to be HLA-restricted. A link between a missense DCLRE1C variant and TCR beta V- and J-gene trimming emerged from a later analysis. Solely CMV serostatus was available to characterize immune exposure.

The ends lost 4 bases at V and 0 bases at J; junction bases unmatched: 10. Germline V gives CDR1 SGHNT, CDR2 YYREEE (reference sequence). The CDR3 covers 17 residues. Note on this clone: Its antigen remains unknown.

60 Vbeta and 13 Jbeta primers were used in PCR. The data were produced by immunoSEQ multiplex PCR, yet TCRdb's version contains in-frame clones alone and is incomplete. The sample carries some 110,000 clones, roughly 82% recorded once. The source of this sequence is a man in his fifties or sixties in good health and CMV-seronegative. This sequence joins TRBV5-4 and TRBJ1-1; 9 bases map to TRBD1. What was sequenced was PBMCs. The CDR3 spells CASSGWDRDGLNTEAFF. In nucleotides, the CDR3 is TGTGCCAGCAGCGGGTGGGACAGGGATGGATTGAACACTGAAGCTTTCTTT.